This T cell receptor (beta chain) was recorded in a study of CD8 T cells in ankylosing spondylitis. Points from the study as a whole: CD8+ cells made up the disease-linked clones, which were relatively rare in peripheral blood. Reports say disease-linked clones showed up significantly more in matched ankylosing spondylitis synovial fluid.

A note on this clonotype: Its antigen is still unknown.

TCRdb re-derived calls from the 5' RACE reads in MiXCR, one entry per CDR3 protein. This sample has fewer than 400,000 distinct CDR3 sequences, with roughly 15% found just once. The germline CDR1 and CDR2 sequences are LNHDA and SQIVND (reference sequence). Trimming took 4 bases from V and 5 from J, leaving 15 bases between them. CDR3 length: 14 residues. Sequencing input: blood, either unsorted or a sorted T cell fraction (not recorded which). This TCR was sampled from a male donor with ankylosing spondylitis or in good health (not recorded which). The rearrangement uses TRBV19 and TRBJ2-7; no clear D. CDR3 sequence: CASSTPATKNEQYF. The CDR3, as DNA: TGTGCCAGTAGTACCCCAGCGACCAAGAACGAGCAGTACTTC.